Listed below are T cell receptor beta chains from one sample, sequenced in a study of control samples from healthy donors and cancer patients. Repertoires were generated with immunoSEQ multiplex PCR, while TCRdb's copy carries only in-frame clones and drops some. The sample consists of 150,000 or so clones, about 90% of them appearing once. Sequencing was performed on blood. The receptors shown here come from a woman aged 45-65 years in good health. Each CDR3 is given with its conserved first and last residue. The D gene is left open where the match is weak. Clone sizes are given selectively: once, few, many, or a class where the clone is expanded.

CASSLGGNSPLHF	TGTGCCAGCAGCTTAGGAGGGAATTCACCCCTCCACTTT	TRBV7-8	TRBJ1-6	NA	NA
CASSESTGGTGFTNEQFF	TGCGCCAGCAGTGAGTCGACAGGGGGGACAGGGTTCACCAATGAGCAGTTCTTC	TRBV10-1	TRBJ2-1	NA	TRBD1
CASSSPSGRGGSTDTQYF	TGTGCCAGCAGCTCCCCTAGCGGGAGAGGGGGGAGCACAGATACGCAGTATTTT	TRBV7-9	TRBJ2-3	NA	TRBD2
CASSKVDRGLNYGYTF	TGTGCCAGCAGCAAAGTGGACAGGGGGCTTAACTATGGCTACACCTTC	TRBV21-1	TRBJ1-2	NA	NA
CASSPPGRLLDSPLHF	TGTGCCAGCAGTCCCCCAGGTCGCCTCCTCGATTCACCCCTCCACTTT	TRBV28	TRBJ1-6	NA	NA
CASSLGSGANYGYTF	TGTGCCAGCTCACTTGGGTCGGGCGCTAACTATGGCTACACCTTC	TRBV18	TRBJ1-2	once	NA
CASSEQGRSYEQYF	TGTGCCAGCAGTGAACAGGGTCGATCCTACGAGCAGTACTTC	TRBV6-1	TRBJ2-7	NA	NA
CASSTRDRGRGSPLHF	TGTGCCAGTAGTACGCGGGACAGGGGGCGTGGATCACCCCTCCACTTT	TRBV19	TRBJ1-6	once	TRBD1
CATKLGGQETQYF	TGTGCCACCAAGTTAGGGGGGCAAGAGACCCAGTACTTC	TRBV15	TRBJ2-5	NA	NA
CASSKTSGTYEQYF	TGTGCCAGTAGTAAGACTAGCGGAACCTACGAGCAGTACTTC	TRBV19	TRBJ2-7	NA	TRBD2
CASTPQAPNTGELFF	TGTGCCAGCACCCCCCAGGCGCCGAACACCGGGGAGCTGTTTTTT	TRBV7-9	TRBJ2-2	NA	NA
CASSRVQGTEAFF	TGTGCCAGCAGCCGTGTACAGGGCACTGAAGCTTTCTTT	TRBV7-9	TRBJ1-1	once	NA
CASSPRAVLYNSPLHF	TGTGCCAGCAGCCCTCGGGCGGTACTGTATAATTCACCCCTCCACTTT	TRBV2	TRBJ1-6	NA	NA
CASSSRPVNTEAFF	TGTGCCAGCAGTTCCCGTCCTGTGAACACTGAAGCTTTCTTT	TRBV6-2/TRBV6-3	TRBJ1-1	NA	NA
CASSRRTLGPNEAFF	TGTGCCAGTAGTCGCCGAACGTTAGGACCAAATGAAGCTTTCTTT	TRBV19	TRBJ1-1	NA	NA
CASSVLAGTSYNEQFF	TGTGCCAGCAGTGTACTAGCGGGAACCTCCTACAATGAGCAGTTCTTC	TRBV2	TRBJ2-1	NA	TRBD2
CSVGPSEAFF	TGCAGCGTTGGGCCGAGTGAAGCTTTCTTT	TRBV29-1	TRBJ1-1	NA	NA
CASSEVTGARAFF	TGCGCCAGCAGTGAGGTTACAGGGGCGAGAGCTTTCTTT	TRBV10-1	TRBJ1-1	NA	TRBD1
CASSSTKRTSGSRISYNEQFF	TGTGCCAGCAGTTCTACCAAGAGGACTAGCGGGAGCCGAATCTCCTACAATGAGCAGTTCTTC	TRBV28	TRBJ2-1	NA	TRBD2
CASSYTPTRTSGYSSYEQYF	TGTGCCAGCAGTTACACCCCGACCAGGACTAGCGGGTACTCGTCCTACGAGCAGTACTTC	TRBV6-2/TRBV6-3	TRBJ2-7	NA	TRBD2
CATSDAGLAVRAEQFF	TGTGCCACCAGTGACGCTGGACTAGCGGTCCGGGCTGAGCAGTTCTTC	TRBV24-1	TRBJ2-1	once	TRBD2
CASSFEGYYEQYF	TGCGCCAGCAGCTTTGAGGGTTACTACGAGCAGTACTTC	TRBV5-1	TRBJ2-7	NA	NA
CASSLGHADNYGYTF	TGCGCCAGCAGCTTGGGGCACGCAGATAACTATGGCTACACCTTC	TRBV5-1	TRBJ1-2	once	NA
CSVGQGARYEQYF	TGCAGCGTAGGACAGGGGGCGCGGTACGAGCAGTACTTC	TRBV29-1	TRBJ2-7	NA	TRBD1
CAISESRSNYGYTF	TGTGCCATCAGTGAGTCGAGAAGCAACTATGGCTACACCTTC	TRBV10-3	TRBJ1-2	NA	NA
CASSLGDTGELFF	TGTGCCAGCAGCTTAGGGGATACCGGGGAGCTGTTTTTT	TRBV7-9	TRBJ2-2	NA	NA
CASSYPETQYF	TGTGCCAGCAGTTACCCGGAGACCCAGTACTTC	TRBV6-2/TRBV6-3	TRBJ2-5	NA	NA
CASSLGQLYGYTF	TGTGCCAGCAGTCTGGGACAGCTCTATGGCTACACCTTC	TRBV3-1/TRBV3-2	TRBJ1-2	NA	TRBD1
CASSPKSDVSTLETQYF	TGTGCCAGCAGCCCAAAATCGGACGTCTCTACCCTAGAGACCCAGTACTTC	TRBV4-2	TRBJ2-5	NA	NA
CASSQDERDLFLNEQFF	TGTGCCAGCAGCCAAGACGAACGGGACCTTTTCCTCAATGAGCAGTTCTTC	TRBV4-2	TRBJ2-1	NA	NA
CASSYSSSYEQYF	TGTGCCAGCAGTTACTCCAGCTCCTACGAGCAGTACTTC	TRBV6-5	TRBJ2-7	NA	NA
CASSLAFPSGTSNEKLFF	TGTGCCAGCAGCTTAGCTTTCCCTTCCGGGACGTCTAATGAAAAACTGTTTTTT	TRBV7-9	TRBJ1-4	NA	NA
CASSLTGTGGSEQYF	TGTGCCAGCAGCCTTACCGGGACAGGGGGATCCGAGCAGTACTTC	TRBV5-6	TRBJ2-7	few	TRBD1
CASSARTGFDYGYTF	TGTGCCAGCAGCGCGAGGACAGGGTTTGATTATGGCTACACCTTC	TRBV7-9	TRBJ1-2	NA	TRBD1
CSVVLGGPNTEAFF	TGCAGCGTTGTACTTGGAGGACCCAACACTGAAGCTTTCTTT	TRBV29-1	TRBJ1-1	NA	NA
CASSEPSGGRQPQHF	TGTGCCAGCAGTGAGCCTTCGGGGGGGCGGCAGCCCCAGCATTTT	TRBV6-1	TRBJ1-5	NA	NA
CASSLGSGSTGNTIYF	TGCGCCAGCAGCTTAGGGTCAGGGAGCACTGGAAACACCATATATTTT	TRBV5-1	TRBJ1-3	NA	NA
CASRGSGSFEKLFF	TGTGCCAGCAGGGGCAGCGGGTCCTTTGAAAAACTGTTTTTT	TRBV25-1	TRBJ1-4	NA	NA
CASRGEYGYTF	TGTGCCAGCCGGGGAGAATATGGCTACACCTTC	TRBV2	TRBJ1-2	few	NA
CASSYLGGELFF	TGTGCCAGCAGTTACCTAGGGGGGGAGCTGTTTTTT	TRBV6-6	TRBJ2-2	NA	NA
CASIRDRATEAFF	TGTGCCAGTATCCGGGACAGGGCGACTGAAGCTTTCTTT	TRBV19	TRBJ1-1	NA	TRBD1
CASSHQIGQLGYTF	TGCGCCAGCAGCCACCAGATCGGACAGCTTGGCTACACCTTC	TRBV4-1	TRBJ1-2	NA	NA
CASQDSGSPQETQYF	TGTGCCAGCCAGGACAGCGGGAGCCCCCAAGAGACCCAGTACTTC	TRBV28	TRBJ2-5	NA	TRBD2
CASSADRGLGGYTF	TGTGCCAGTAGTGCCGACAGGGGCCTCGGGGGCTACACCTTC	TRBV19	TRBJ1-2	NA	TRBD1
CATHAQGDYGYTF	TGTGCCACCCACGCGCAGGGCGACTATGGCTACACCTTC	TRBV28	TRBJ1-2	NA	NA
CASAPGGTSGNTIYF	TGCGCCAGCGCCCCCGGGGGGACTTCTGGAAACACCATATATTTT	TRBV5-1	TRBJ1-3	once	NA
CAWQGTNQETQYF	TGTGCCTGGCAAGGGACTAACCAAGAGACCCAGTACTTC	TRBV30	TRBJ2-5	once	TRBD2
CASSYHVSGVDTQYF	TGTGCCAGCAGTTACCACGTTTCGGGAGTAGATACGCAGTATTTT	TRBV6-5	TRBJ2-3	NA	NA
CASSYDRDTGELFF	TGTGCCAGCAGTTATGACAGGGACACCGGGGAGCTGTTTTTT	TRBV2	TRBJ2-2	NA	TRBD1
CASSRDSSSYEQYF	TGTGCCAGCAGCCGGGACTCCAGCTCCTACGAGCAGTACTTC	TRBV9	TRBJ2-7	NA	NA
CASRREGVDTGELFF	TGTGCCAGCAGGCGGGAGGGGGTGGACACCGGGGAGCTGTTTTTT	TRBV2	TRBJ2-2	NA	TRBD2
CASSEQGTGYSYEQYF	TGTGCCAGCAGCGAACAAGGGACAGGGTATTCCTACGAGCAGTACTTC	TRBV2	TRBJ2-7	NA	TRBD1
CSVEAGGRWGYTF	TGCAGCGTTGAGGCCGGGGGCCGGTGGGGCTACACCTTC	TRBV29-1	TRBJ1-2	once	NA
CASSTPGPGGEKLFF	TGTGCCAGCAGCACCCCGGGACCCGGGGGTGAAAAACTGTTTTTT	TRBV28	TRBJ1-4	NA	NA
CASSRALQSTGTGELFF	TGTGCCAGCAGCCGGGCACTCCAGTCGACAGGGACCGGGGAGCTGTTTTTT	TRBV14	TRBJ2-2	NA	TRBD1
CSVGGGGNYGYTF	TGCAGCGTTGGAGGGGGAGGGAACTATGGCTACACCTTC	TRBV29-1	TRBJ1-2	NA	NA